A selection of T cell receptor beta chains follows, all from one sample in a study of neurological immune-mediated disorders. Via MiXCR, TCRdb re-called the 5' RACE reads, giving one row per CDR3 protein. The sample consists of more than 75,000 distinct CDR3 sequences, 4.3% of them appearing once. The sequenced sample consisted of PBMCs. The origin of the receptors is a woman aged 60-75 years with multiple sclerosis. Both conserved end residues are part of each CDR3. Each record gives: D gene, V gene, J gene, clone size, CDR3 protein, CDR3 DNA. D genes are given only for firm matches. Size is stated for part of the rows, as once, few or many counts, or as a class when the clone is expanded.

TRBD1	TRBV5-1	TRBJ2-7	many	CASSPGQSYEQYF	TGCGCCAGCAGCCCGGGACAGAGCTACGAGCAGTACTTC
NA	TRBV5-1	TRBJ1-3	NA	CASSCTGEGSGNTIYF	TGCGCCAGCAGCTGTACGGGGGAGGGCTCTGGAAACACCATATATTTT
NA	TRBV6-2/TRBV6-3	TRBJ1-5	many	CASSSQQASGEPQHF	TGTGCCAGCAGTTCGCAACAGGCTTCGGGGGAGCCCCAGCATTTT
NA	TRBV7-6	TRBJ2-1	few	CASSPGVRGSNEQFF	TGTGCCAGCAGCCCAGGAGTGAGAGGAAGCAATGAGCAGTTCTTC
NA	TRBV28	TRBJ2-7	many	CASSLPWREQYF	TGTGCCAGCAGTCTCCCCTGGCGAGAGCAGTACTTC
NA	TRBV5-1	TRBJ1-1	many	CASSLGAPVDPAFF	TGCGCCAGCAGCTTGGGCGCCCCAGTAGATCCAGCTTTCTTT
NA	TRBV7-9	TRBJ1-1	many	CASSLARDGMEAFF	TGTGCCAGCAGCTTAGCCAGGGACGGCATGGAAGCTTTCTTT
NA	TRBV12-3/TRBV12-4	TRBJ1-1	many	CASKRKAEAFF	TGTGCCAGCAAGAGGAAAGCTGAAGCTTTCTTT
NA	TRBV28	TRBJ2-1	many	CASSLGRHNEQFF	TGTGCCAGCAGTTTAGGCAGGCACAATGAGCAGTTCTTC
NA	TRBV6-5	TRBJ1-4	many	CASSYGGTTNEKLFF	TGTGCCAGCAGTTATGGGGGGACAACTAATGAAAAACTGTTTTTT
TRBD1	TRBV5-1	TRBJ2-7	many	CASSWGTGVYEQYF	TGCGCCAGCAGCTGGGGGACAGGAGTCTACGAGCAGTACTTC
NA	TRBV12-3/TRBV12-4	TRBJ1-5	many	CASSFGDHSNQPQHF	TGTGCCAGCAGTTTTGGCGATCATAGCAATCAGCCCCAGCATTTT
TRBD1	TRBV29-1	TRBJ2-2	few	CSVGTGIGPGELFF	TGCAGCGTAGGGACAGGGATAGGGCCCGGGGAGCTGTTTTTT
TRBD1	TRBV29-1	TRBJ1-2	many	CSVVGQGAVSYTF	TGCAGCGTGGTAGGACAGGGGGCGGTAAGCTACACCTTC
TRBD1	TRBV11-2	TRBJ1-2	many	CASSFSRDSYGYTF	TGTGCCAGCAGCTTTTCCCGGGACAGCTATGGCTACACCTTC
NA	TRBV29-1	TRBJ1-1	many	CSVAPTGVSWTEAFF	TGCAGCGTTGCCCCGACCGGGGTTTCATGGACTGAAGCTTTCTTT
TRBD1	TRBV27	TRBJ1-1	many	CASSPRQGYRAFF	TGTGCCAGCAGTCCTCGACAGGGGTATAGGGCTTTCTTT
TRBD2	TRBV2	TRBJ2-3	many	CASSLLAGARGDTQYF	TGTGCCAGCAGCCTCCTAGCGGGGGCCCGGGGAGATACGCAGTATTTT
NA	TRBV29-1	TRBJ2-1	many	CSVEGGQVASYNEQFF	TGCAGCGTTGAAGGGGGTCAGGTGGCCTCCTACAATGAGCAGTTCTTC
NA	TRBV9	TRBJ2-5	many	CASSVGGWETQYF	TGTGCCAGCAGCGTAGGAGGGTGGGAGACCCAGTACTTC
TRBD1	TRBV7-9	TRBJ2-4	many	CASSFIGTGRKAKNIQYF	TGTGCCAGCAGCTTTATCGGGACAGGGCGAAAAGCCAAAAACATTCAGTACTTC
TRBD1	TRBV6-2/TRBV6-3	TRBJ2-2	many	CASSYSGTGVFGELFF	TGTGCCAGCAGTTACTCCGGGACAGGGGTGTTCGGGGAGCTGTTTTTT
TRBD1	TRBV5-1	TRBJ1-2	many	CASSPLRERGQYYGYTF	TGCGCCAGCAGCCCCTTGAGGGAGAGGGGGCAGTACTATGGCTACACCTTC
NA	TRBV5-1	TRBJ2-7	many	CASSLSGLHEQYF	TGCGCCAGCAGCTTGTCAGGGCTCCACGAGCAGTACTTC
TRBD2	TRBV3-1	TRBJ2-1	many	CASRVSGDPNEQFF	TGTGCCAGCAGAGTGAGCGGGGACCCTAATGAGCAGTTCTTC
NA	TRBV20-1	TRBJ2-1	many	CSASPEVAEQFF	TGCAGTGCTAGTCCGGAGGTTGCTGAGCAGTTCTTC
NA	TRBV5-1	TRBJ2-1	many	CASSLSTVSAGEQFF	TGCGCCAGCAGCCTATCGACAGTTTCTGCGGGGGAGCAGTTCTTC
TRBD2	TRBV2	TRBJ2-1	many	CASSSGGLSDEQFF	TGTGCCAGCAGCTCGGGGGGTCTCTCGGATGAGCAGTTCTTC
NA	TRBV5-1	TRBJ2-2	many	CASSSTLGTGELFF	TGCGCCAGCAGCTCCACACTAGGAACCGGGGAGCTGTTTTTT
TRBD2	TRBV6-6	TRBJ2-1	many	CASSYSSSGDSYNEQFF	TGTGCCAGCAGTTACAGCTCTAGCGGGGACTCCTACAATGAGCAGTTCTTC
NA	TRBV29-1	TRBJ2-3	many	CSVGQGYTDTQYF	TGCAGCGTGGGGCAGGGGTACACAGATACGCAGTATTTT
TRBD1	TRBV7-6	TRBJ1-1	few	CASSLWTGGNTEAFF	TGTGCCAGCAGCTTATGGACAGGAGGGAACACTGAAGCTTTCTTT
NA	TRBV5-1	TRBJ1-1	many	CASQLQVLDGTEAFF	TGCGCCAGCCAACTACAGGTGCTCGACGGGACTGAAGCTTTCTTT
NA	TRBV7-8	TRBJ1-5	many	CASSLAGRNRGQPQHF	TGTGCCAGCAGCTTAGCGGGCAGGAACCGGGGGCAGCCCCAGCATTTT
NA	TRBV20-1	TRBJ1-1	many	CSARGGRGNTEAFF	TGCAGTGCTAGAGGGGGGCGGGGGAACACTGAAGCTTTCTTT
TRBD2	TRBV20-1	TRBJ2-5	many	CSASALAGDKETQYF	TGCAGTGCTAGTGCCCTAGCGGGGGACAAAGAGACCCAGTACTTC
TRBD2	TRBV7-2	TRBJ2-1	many	CASSPSGASGGQIEQFF	TGTGCCAGCAGCCCTTCTGGGGCTAGCGGGGGACAGATTGAGCAGTTCTTC
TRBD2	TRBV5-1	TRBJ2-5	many	CASSLIARGGFGTQYF	TGCGCCAGCAGCTTGATTGCCCGGGGGGGTTTCGGGACCCAGTACTTC
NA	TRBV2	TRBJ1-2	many	CASSEAGGRDGYTF	TGTGCCAGCAGTGAAGCGGGGGGAAGGGATGGCTACACCTTC
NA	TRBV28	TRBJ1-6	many	CASSPNRPNNSPLHF	TGTGCCAGCAGCCCCAATAGGCCCAATAATTCACCCCTCCACTTT
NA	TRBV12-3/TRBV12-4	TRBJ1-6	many	CASSLRRQSPLHF	TGTGCCAGCAGTTTGAGAAGGCAGTCACCCCTCCACTTT
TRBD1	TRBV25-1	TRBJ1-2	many	CASRTGTGIYGYTF	TGTGCCAGCAGGACCGGGACAGGCATTTATGGCTACACCTTC
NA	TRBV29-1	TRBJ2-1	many	CSTRNNEQFF	TGCAGCACACGGAACAATGAGCAGTTCTTC
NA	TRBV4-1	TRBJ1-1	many	CASSQGVAEAFF	TGCGCCAGCAGCCAGGGGGTCGCTGAAGCTTTCTTT
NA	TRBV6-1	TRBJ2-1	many	CASSEDRGKGYNEQFF	TGTGCCAGCAGTGAAGATAGGGGGAAAGGGTACAATGAGCAGTTCTTC
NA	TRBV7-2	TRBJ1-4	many	CASSATGTRNEKLFF	TGTGCCAGCAGCGCGACCGGGACAAGAAATGAAAAACTGTTTTTT
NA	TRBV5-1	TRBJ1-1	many	CASSEAVPAGNTEAFF	TGCGCCAGCAGCGAGGCGGTACCAGCGGGGAACACTGAAGCTTTCTTT
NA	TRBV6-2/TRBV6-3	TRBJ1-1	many	CASSPQPRWAFF	TGTGCCAGCAGCCCTCAGCCGCGGTGGGCTTTCTTT